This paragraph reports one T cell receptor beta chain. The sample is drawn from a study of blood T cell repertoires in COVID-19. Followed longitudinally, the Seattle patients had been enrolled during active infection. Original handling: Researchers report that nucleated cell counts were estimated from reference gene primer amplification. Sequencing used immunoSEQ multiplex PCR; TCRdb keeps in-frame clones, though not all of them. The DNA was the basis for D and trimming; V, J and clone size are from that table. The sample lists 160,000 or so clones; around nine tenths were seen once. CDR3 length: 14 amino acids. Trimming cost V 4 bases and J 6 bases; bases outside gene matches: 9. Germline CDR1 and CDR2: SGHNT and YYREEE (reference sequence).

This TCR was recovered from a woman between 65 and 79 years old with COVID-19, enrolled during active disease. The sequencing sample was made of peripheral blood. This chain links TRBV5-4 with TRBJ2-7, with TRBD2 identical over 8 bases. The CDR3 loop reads CASSPLAGKGEQYF. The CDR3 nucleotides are TGTGCCAGCAGCCCCTTAGCGGGGAAAGGCGAGCAGTACTTC. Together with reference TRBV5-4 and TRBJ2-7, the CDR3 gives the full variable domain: ETGVTQSPTHLIKTRGQQVTLRCSSQSGHNTVSWYQQALGQGPQFIFQYYREEENGRGNFPPRFSGLQFPNYSSELNVNALELDDSALYLCASSPLAGKGEQYFGPGTRLTVT.